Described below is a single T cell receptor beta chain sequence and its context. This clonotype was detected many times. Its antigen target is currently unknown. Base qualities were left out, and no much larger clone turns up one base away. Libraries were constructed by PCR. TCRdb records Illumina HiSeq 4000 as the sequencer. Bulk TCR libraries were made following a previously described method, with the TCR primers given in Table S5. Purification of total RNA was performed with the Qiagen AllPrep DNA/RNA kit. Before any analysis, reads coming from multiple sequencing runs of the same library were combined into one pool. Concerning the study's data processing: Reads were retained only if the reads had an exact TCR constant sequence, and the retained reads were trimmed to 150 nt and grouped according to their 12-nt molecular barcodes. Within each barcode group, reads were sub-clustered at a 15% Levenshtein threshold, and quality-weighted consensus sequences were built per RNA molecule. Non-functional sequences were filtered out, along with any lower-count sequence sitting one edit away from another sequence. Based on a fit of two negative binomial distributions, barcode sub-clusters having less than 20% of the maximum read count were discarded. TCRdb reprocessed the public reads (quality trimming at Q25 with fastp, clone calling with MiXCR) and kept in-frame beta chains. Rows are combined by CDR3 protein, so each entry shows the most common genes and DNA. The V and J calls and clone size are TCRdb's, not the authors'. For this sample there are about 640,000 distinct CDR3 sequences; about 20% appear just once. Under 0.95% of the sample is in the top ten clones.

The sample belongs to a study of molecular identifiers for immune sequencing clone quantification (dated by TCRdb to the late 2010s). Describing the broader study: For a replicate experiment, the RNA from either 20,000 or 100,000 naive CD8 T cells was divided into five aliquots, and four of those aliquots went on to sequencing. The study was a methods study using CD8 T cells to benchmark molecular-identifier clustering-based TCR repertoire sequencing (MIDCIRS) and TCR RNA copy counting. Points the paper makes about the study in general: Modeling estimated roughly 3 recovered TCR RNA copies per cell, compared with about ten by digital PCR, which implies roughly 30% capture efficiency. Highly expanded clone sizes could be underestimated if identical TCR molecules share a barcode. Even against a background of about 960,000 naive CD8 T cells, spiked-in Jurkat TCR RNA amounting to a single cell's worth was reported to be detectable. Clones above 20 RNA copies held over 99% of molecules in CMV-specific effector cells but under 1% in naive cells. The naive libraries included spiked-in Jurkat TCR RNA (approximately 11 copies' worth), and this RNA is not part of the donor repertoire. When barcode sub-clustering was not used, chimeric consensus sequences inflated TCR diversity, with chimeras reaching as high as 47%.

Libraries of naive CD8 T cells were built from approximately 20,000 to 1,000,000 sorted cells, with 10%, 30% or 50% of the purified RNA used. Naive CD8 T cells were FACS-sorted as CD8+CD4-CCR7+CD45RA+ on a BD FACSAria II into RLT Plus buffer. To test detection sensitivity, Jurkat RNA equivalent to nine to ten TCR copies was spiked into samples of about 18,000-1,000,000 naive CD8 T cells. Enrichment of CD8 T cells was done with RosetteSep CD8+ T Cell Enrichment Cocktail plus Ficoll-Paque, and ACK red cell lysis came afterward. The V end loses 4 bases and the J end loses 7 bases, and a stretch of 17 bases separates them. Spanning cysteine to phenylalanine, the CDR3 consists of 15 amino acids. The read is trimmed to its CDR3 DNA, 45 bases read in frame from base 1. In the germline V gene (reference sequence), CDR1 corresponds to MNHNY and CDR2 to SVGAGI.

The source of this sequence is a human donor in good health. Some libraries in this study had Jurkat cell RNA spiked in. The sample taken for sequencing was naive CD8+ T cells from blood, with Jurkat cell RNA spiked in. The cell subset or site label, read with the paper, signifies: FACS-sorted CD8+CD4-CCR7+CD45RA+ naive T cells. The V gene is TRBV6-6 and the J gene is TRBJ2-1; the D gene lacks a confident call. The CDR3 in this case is CASSLTGPSLNEQFF. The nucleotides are TGTGCCAGCAGTTTAACCGGGCCCTCCCTAAATGAGCAGTTCTTC.